This T cell receptor (beta chain) was obtained from a study of blood T cells in healthy people across ages. Then a second PCR, running roughly 7 to 11 cycles, was carried out with a sample-barcoded 5' primer and a J-beta primer mix. TCRdb used MiXCR to reprocess the 5' RACE reads, holding one entry per CDR3 protein. The sample lists roughly 790,000 distinct CDR3 sequences, approximately 43% occurring once. CDR3 size: 15 residues. Per the germline V gene, CDR1 is LNHDA and CDR2 is SQIVND (reference sequence). V lost 5 bases, J lost 0 bases, and 12 bases lay in between. With each sample, at least 5 micrograms of total RNA were extracted.

Sequences were obtained from blood. This sequence joins TRBV19 and TRBJ2-3; the D gene is possibly TRBD1 (5 bases). The TCR originated in a woman aged 55-70 years in good health. CDR3 sequence reads: CASSPETVSTDTQYF. In nucleotides, the CDR3 is TGTGCCAGTAGTCCAGAGACAGTTAGCACAGATACGCAGTATTTT. The whole variable domain, remainder taken from reference TRBV19 and TRBJ2-3, is DGGITQSPKYLFRKEGQNVTLSCEQNLNHDAMYWYRQDPGQGLRLIYYSQIVNDFQKGDIAEGYSVSREKKESFPLTVTSAQKNPTAFYLCASSPETVSTDTQYFGPGTRLTVL.